What follows describes a single T cell receptor (beta chain). V shed 2 bases and J shed 3 bases, with 11 bases lying between them. The CDR3 has 15 amino acids. Germline-derived CDR1 and CDR2 are SGHRS and YFSETQ. The deep-level immunoSEQ assay was used. Using immunoSEQ multiplex PCR, the repertoire was profiled, and TCRdb retains in-frame clones only, with some absent. The table lists around 1,100,000 clones, around three quarters of them singletons. This sample is drawn from a study of shared clonotypes between healthy human individuals. The receptor comes from a man in his late teens or twenties in good health. Some clones in this sample may be carry-over from other donors' samples. This rearrangement joins TRBV5-1 to TRBJ2-2; D ambiguous. Sequenced material: memory CD4+ T cells from PBMCs. The subset denotes: CD45RA-negative fraction. CDR3 amino acids: CASSFLDTYTGELFF. DNA for the CDR3: TGCGCCAGCAGCTTTTTAGACACTTACACCGGGGAGCTGTTTTTT.